This T cell receptor beta chain was profiled in a study of post-analysis software for immune sequencing data. Study-wide context: Courses of disease covered relapsing-remitting, secondary progressive and progressive-relapsing multiple sclerosis. Findings and limits, study-wide: Patients with multiple sclerosis recorded significantly lower normalized Chao1 diversity than controls, the study found. Higher frequency in patients than in controls was seen for about five TRBV segments, with TRBV5-6, TRBV5-1 and TRBV20-1 among them.

Tagging with unique molecular identifiers was a feature of the TCR beta cDNA libraries. TCRdb analysed the PCR reads with MiXCR anew, one entry per CDR3 protein. The table records hundreds of thousands of distinct CDR3 sequences, roughly three fifths of them present only once. This CDR3 is 15 amino acids long. Germline lookup yields CDR1 SNHLY and CDR2 FYNNEI. V was trimmed by 0 bases and J by 1 base, leaving 9 bases between them. Points on this clonotype: Its antigen remains unknown.

The J gene is TRBJ1-1, the V gene TRBV2, with TRBD1 as a possible D gene (5 bases). The TCR comes from a girl aged 2-10 years with multiple sclerosis. The sample comprised blood. In DNA form, the CDR3 reads TGTGCCAGCAGTGAAGCCCGGACACCGAACACTGAAGCTTTCTTT. Its translation is CASSEARTPNTEAFF.